The 18 T cell receptor beta chains below were found in one sample sequenced in a study of T cell repertoires in cytomegalovirus infection. Via MiXCR, TCRdb re-called the reads, giving one row per CDR3 protein. The data hold roughly 300,000 distinct CDR3 sequences, with more than 20% observed a single time. The sequenced sample consisted of PBMCs. The origin of the receptors is a human donor in good health (CMV status not recorded). Some clones in this sample may be carry-over from other donors' samples.

This clonotype has a handful of counts. The CDR3: CASTSGGEDYGYTF. CDR3 DNA sequence: TGTGCCAGCACGTCTGGGGGCGAAGACTATGGCTACACCTTC. This sequence joins TRBV28 and TRBJ1-2, with D possibly matching TRBD1 (6 bases). The germline gives CDR1 MDHEN, CDR2 SYDVKM. The CDR3 runs to 14 residues. V was pared by 7 bases and J by 3 bases, with 15 bases between.

This sequence joins TRBV20-1 and TRBJ2-7; either TRBD1 or TRBD2 may fit D (5 bases each). CDR3 length equals 12 residues. V dropped 3 bases and J dropped 4 bases, with 10 bases sitting between them. Germline V gives CDR1 DFQATT, CDR2 SNEGSKA (reference sequence). CDR3 region: CSARVRGYEQYF. Here the CDR3 DNA reads TGCAGTGCTAGGGTGAGGGGTTACGAGCAGTACTTC.

The chain couples TRBV6-1 to TRBJ1-2; maybe TRBD1 (6 bases). The germline V gene has CDR1 MNHNS and CDR2 SASEGT. Trimming cost V 6 bases and J 5 bases, with 16 bases left between them. The CDR3 totals 14 residues. CDR3 DNA sequence: TGTGCCAGCAGGCCGACAGGAGTCGGATATGGCTACACCTTC. It codes for CASRPTGVGYGYTF.

There are many counts of this clonotype. The chain couples TRBV2 to TRBJ2-2, with 8 bases matching TRBD1. V shed 4 bases, J shed 3 bases, and the junction held 7 bases outside the gene matches. This CDR3 comprises 16 residues. CDR1 SNHLY and CDR2 FYNNEI come from the germline V gene. The CDR3 region is CASSGTGTSYTGELFF. For the CDR3, the DNA is TGTGCCAGCAGTGGGACAGGGACTTCGTACACCGGGGAGCTGTTTTTT.

The V and J genes are TRBV7-9 and TRBJ1-6, with D possibly TRBD1 on 5 matching bases. The ends were cut back, 0 bases at V and 10 bases at J, with 13 bases in the middle. CDR3 length equals 15 residues. The germline CDR1 and CDR2 sequences are SEHNR and FQNEAQ (reference sequence). CDR3 DNA sequence: TGTGCCAGCAGCTTAGCGGCGCAGGGTGGATCACCCCTCCACTTT. This gives the protein CASSLAAQGGSPLHF.

The chain uses TRBV6-5 and TRBJ1-1; TRBD1 might be the D (5 bases). The CDR3 runs to 15 residues. Germline CDR1 reads MNHEY; CDR2 reads SVGAGI. Trimming left V 2 bases short and J 4 bases short, with 14 bases between. The CDR3 protein is CASSYLGVMGTEAFF. CDR3 nucleotide sequence: TGTGCCAGCAGTTACCTAGGGGTTATGGGCACTGAAGCTTTCTTT.

The CDR3 region has the DNA TGTGCCAGCAGTTCGACAGGGGTTAGATATGGCTACACCTTC. This gives the protein CASSSTGVRYGYTF. The V gene is TRBV28, the J gene TRBJ1-2; 8 nucleotides match TRBD1. The CDR3 is 14 amino acids. Germline lookup yields CDR1 MDHEN and CDR2 SYDVKM. The trim removed 4 bases at V and 5 bases at J, leaving 6 bases unmatched.

This chain links TRBV7-2 with TRBJ2-5; 11 bases match TRBD2. With 4 bases clipped from V and 5 bases from J, the junction kept 12 bases outside the gene matches. The CDR3 consists of 17 residues. Germline assignment: CDR1 SGHTA and CDR2 FQGNSA. The DNA of the CDR3 is TGTGCCAGCAGCTCTTCCGGCGTAGCGGGGGGGCGTGAGACCCAGTACTTC. Translating it yields CASSSSGVAGGRETQYF.

The CDR3 loop is CASSGQPFNQPQHF. The CDR3, as DNA: TGTGCCAGCAGCGGACAGCCCTTCAATCAGCCCCAGCATTTT. This rearrangement joins TRBV2 to TRBJ1-5; perhaps TRBD1 as D (6 bases). The germline gives CDR1 SNHLY, CDR2 FYNNEI. Trimming stripped 6 bases from V and 3 bases from J, with 12 bases between. The CDR3 contains 14 residues.

This clonotype was recorded at least ten times. V is TRBV28 and J is TRBJ1-5; no definite D call. Germline assignment: CDR1 MDHEN and CDR2 SYDVKM. The CDR3 has 12 residues. V was cut by 6 bases and J by 7 bases, with 10 bases left in between. The CDR3 is CASSLPGQPQHF. In DNA form, the CDR3 reads TGTGCCAGCAGCCTGCCGGGGCAGCCCCAGCATTTT.

The chain uses TRBV28 and TRBJ2-2; D is perhaps TRBD2 (5 bases). The V end lost 3 bases, the J end lost 6 bases, and 20 bases lay between the germline ends. This CDR3 spans 17 amino acids. Germline assignment: CDR1 MDHEN and CDR2 SYDVKM. The DNA for the CDR3 is TGTGCCAGCAGTTTGGTATTTGGCGGGCCTGGGGCCGGGGAGCTGTTTTTT. Residues: CASSLVFGGPGAGELFF.

This clonotype was observed a few times. The rearrangement joins TRBV2 to TRBJ2-1, with 10 bases aligning to TRBD1. Germline trimming cut 7 bases from V and 7 bases from J; bases unmatched to any gene: 7. Germline CDR1 and CDR2: SNHLY and FYNNEI. This CDR3 has 14 residues. The CDR3 coding sequence is TGTGCCAGCACGGACAGGGGGTATTTGAATGAGCAGTTCTTC. Translating it yields CASTDRGYLNEQFF.

This clonotype has at least ten counts. V and J are TRBV7-2 and TRBJ2-1; 8 nucleotides align to TRBD2. This CDR3 has 13 amino acids. V gave up 5 bases and J gave up 9 bases; unmatched junction bases: 6. The V gene's germline CDR1 is SGHTA and CDR2 FQGNSA. The CDR3 is CASSPPREGEQFF. CDR3 coding DNA: TGTGCCAGCAGCCCCCCTCGGGAGGGTGAGCAGTTCTTC.

This rearrangement joins TRBV28 to TRBJ1-2; no definite D call. V lost 3 bases and J 5 bases, leaving 7 bases between the germline ends. Per the germline V gene, CDR1 is MDHEN and CDR2 is SYDVKM. The CDR3 has 12 residues. CDR3 nucleotides: TGTGCCAGCAGTTTGACATCGTATGGCTACACCTTC. It encodes CASSLTSYGYTF.

The J gene is TRBJ2-5, the V gene TRBV28; 7 nucleotides line up with TRBD2. CDR1 MDHEN and CDR2 SYDVKM come from the germline V gene. This CDR3 has 13 amino acids. The V and J ends lost 6 bases and 3 bases, in that order; junction bases with no gene match: 4. The DNA of the CDR3 is TGTGCCAGCAGCCGGGACTATAAAGAGACCCAGTACTTC. It translates to CASSRDYKETQYF.

This clonotype occurred a few times. J is TRBJ1-6 and V is TRBV11-2; D is unresolved. V lost 2 bases and J 2 bases, leaving 10 bases between the germline ends. This CDR3 spans 16 amino acids. Per germline, CDR1 SGHAT and CDR2 FQNNGV. The CDR3, as DNA: TGTGCCAGCAGCTTACGGGAGAGCGCCTATAATTCACCCCTCCACTTT. Protein product: CASSLRESAYNSPLHF.

This clonotype was counted between two and nine times. The chain couples TRBV29-1 to TRBJ1-1; TRBD1 might be the D (6 bases). Trimming removed 7 bases at V and 3 bases at J, with 15 bases between. Germline-derived CDR1 and CDR2 are SQVTM and ANQGSEA. The CDR3 extends over 13 amino acids. CDR3 sequence reads: CSAMDSPDTEAFF. The CDR3 coding sequence is TGCAGCGCTATGGACAGTCCGGACACTGAAGCTTTCTTT.

This clonotype was seen a handful of times. The rearrangement joins TRBV28 to TRBJ1-5, with 12 bases that match TRBD1. The germline V gene encodes CDR1 MDHEN and CDR2 SYDVKM. CDR3 length: 16 residues. Germline trimming cut 7 bases from V and 7 bases from J; bases unmatched to any gene: 11. CDR3 loop: CASTILGQGAGQPQHF. The CDR3, as DNA: TGTGCCAGCACCATACTGGGACAGGGGGCGGGACAGCCCCAGCATTTT. The whole variable domain, remainder taken from reference TRBV28 and TRBJ1-5, is DVKVTQSSRYLVKRTGEKVFLECVQDMDHENMFWYRQDPGLGLRLIYFSYDVKMKEKGDIPEGYSVSREKKERFSLILESASTNQTSMYLCASTILGQGAGQPQHFGDGTRLSIL.